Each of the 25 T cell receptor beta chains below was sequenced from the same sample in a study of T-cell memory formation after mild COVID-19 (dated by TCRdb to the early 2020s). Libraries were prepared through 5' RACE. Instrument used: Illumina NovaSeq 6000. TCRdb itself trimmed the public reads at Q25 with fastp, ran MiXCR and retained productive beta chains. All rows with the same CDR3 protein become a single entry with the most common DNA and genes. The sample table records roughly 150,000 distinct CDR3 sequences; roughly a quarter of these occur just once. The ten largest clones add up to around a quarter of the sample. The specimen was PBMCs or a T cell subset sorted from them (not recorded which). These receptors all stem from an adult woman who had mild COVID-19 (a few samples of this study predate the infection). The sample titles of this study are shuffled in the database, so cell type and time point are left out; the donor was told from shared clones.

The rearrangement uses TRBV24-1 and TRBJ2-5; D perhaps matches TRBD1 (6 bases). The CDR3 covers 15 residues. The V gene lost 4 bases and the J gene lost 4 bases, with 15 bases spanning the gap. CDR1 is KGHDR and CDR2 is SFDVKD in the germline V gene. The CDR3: CATSESGTRGETQYF. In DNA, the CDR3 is TGTGCCACCAGTGAGTCCGGGACCAGGGGAGAGACCCAGTACTTC.

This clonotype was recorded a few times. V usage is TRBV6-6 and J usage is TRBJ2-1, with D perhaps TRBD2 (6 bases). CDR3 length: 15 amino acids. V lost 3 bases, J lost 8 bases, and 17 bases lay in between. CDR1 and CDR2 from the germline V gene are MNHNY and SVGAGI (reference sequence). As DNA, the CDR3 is TGTGCCAGCAGTTATACTGTGCCGGGAGAGGATGAGCAGTTCTTC. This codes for CASSYTVPGEDEQFF.

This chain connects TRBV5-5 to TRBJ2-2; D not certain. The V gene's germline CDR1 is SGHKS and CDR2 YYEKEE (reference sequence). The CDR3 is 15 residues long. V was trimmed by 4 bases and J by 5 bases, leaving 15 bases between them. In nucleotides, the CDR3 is TGTGCCAGCAGCGCCGACGGAGAGGAAACCGGGGAGCTGTTTTTT. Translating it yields CASSADGEETGELFF.

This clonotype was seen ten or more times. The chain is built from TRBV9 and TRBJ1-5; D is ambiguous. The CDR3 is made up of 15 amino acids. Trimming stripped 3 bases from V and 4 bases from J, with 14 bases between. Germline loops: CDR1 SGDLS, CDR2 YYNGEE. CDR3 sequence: CASSEGSLANQPQHF. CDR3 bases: TGTGCCAGCAGCGAGGGTTCCCTTGCGAATCAGCCCCAGCATTTT. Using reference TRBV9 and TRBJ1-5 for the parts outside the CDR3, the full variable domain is DSGVTQTPKHLITATGQRVTLRCSPRSGDLSVYWYQQSLDQGLQFLIQYYNGEERAKGNILERFSAQQFPDLHSELNLSSLELGDSALYFCASSEGSLANQPQHFGDGTRLSIL.

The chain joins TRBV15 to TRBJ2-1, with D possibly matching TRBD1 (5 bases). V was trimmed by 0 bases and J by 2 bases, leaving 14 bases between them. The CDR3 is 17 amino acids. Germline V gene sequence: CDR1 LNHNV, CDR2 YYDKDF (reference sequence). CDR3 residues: CATSREGRLPTYNEQFF. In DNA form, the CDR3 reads TGTGCCACCAGCAGAGAGGGGCGGCTACCAACCTACAATGAGCAGTTCTTC. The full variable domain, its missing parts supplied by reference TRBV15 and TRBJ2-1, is DAMVIQNPRYQVTQFGKPVTLSCSQTLNHNVMYWYQQKSSQAPKLLFHYYDKDFNNEADTPDNFQSRRPNTSFCFLDIRSPGLGDTAMYLCATSREGRLPTYNEQFFGPGTRLTVL.

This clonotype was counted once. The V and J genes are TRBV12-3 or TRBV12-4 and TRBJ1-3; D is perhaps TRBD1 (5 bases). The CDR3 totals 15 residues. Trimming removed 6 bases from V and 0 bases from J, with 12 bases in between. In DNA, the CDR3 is TGTGCCAGCAGACTACCCGACAGCTCTGGAAACACCATATATTTT. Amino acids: CASRLPDSSGNTIYF.

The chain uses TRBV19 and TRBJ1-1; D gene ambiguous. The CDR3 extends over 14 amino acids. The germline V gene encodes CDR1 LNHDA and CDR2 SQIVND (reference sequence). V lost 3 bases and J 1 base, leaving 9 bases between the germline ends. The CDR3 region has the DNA TGTGCCAGTAGTATTTTTGTGGGGAACACTGAAGCTTTCTTT. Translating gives CASSIFVGNTEAFF.

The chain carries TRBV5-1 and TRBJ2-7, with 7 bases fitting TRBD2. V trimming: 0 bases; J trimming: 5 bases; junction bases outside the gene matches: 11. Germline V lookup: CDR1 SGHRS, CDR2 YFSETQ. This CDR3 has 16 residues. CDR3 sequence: CASSLGIAGLGNEQYF. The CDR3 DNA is TGCGCCAGCAGCTTGGGTATAGCGGGCCTAGGAAACGAGCAGTACTTC.

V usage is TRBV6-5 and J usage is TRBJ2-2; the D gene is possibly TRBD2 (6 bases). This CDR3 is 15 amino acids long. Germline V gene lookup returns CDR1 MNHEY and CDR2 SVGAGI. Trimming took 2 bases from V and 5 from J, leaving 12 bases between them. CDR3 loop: CASSYRDSYTGELFF. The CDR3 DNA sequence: TGTGCCAGCAGTTACAGGGACTCCTATACCGGGGAGCTGTTTTTT.

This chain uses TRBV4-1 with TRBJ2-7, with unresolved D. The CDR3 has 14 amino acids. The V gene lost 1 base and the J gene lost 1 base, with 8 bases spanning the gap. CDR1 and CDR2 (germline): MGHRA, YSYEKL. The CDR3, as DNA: TGCGCCAGCAGCCAAGGTGGGCGTTCCTACGAGCAGTACTTC. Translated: CASSQGGRSYEQYF.

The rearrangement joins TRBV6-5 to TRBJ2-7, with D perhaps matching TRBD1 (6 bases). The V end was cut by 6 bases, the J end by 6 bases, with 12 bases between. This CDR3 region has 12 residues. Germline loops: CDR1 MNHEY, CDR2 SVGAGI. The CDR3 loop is CASRQTGREQYF. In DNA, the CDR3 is TGTGCCAGCAGACAAACAGGGCGCGAGCAGTACTTC.

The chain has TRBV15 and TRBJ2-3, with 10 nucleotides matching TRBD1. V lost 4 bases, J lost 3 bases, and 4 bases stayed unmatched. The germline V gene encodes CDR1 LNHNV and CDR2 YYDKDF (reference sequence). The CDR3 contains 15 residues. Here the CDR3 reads CATSTGQGGTDTQYF. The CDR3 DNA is TGTGCCACCAGCACCGGACAGGGGGGTACAGATACGCAGTATTTT.

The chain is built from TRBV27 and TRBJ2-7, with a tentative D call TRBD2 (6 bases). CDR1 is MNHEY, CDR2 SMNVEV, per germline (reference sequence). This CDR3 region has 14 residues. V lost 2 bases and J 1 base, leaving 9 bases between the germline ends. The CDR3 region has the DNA TGTGCCAGCAGTTTACGGGAGCGATCCTACGAGCAGTACTTC. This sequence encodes CASSLRERSYEQYF.

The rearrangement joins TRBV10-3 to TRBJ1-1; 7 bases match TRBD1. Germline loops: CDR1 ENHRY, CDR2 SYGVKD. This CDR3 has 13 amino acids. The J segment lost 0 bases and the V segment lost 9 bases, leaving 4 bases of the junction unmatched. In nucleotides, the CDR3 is TGTGCCATGGGGGACAGCATGAACACTGAAGCTTTCTTT. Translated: CAMGDSMNTEAFF.

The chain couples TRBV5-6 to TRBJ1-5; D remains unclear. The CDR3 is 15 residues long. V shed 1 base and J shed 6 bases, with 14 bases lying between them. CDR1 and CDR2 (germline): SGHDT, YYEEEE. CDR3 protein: CASSLSGGAGQPQHF. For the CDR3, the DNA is TGTGCCAGCAGCTTGAGTGGAGGTGCCGGTCAGCCCCAGCATTTT.

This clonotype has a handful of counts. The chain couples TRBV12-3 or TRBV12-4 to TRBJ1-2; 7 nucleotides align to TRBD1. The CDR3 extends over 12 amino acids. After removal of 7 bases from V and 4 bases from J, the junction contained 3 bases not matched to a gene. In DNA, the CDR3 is TGTGCCAGCACCCGGGACAGCTATGGCTACACCTTC. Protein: CASTRDSYGYTF.

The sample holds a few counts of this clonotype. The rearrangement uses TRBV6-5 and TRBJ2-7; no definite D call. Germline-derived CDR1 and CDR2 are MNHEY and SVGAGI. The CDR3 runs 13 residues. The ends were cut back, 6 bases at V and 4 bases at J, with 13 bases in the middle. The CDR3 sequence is CASSQLGSYEQYF. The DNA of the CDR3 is TGTGCCAGCAGCCAACTGGGGTCTTACGAGCAGTACTTC.

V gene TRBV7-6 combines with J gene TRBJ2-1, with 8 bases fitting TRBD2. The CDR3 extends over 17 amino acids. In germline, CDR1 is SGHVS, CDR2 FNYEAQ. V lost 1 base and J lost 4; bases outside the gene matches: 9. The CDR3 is CASSLEYAGGAYNEQFF. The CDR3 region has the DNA TGTGCCAGCAGCTTAGAGTATGCGGGAGGAGCATACAATGAGCAGTTCTTC.

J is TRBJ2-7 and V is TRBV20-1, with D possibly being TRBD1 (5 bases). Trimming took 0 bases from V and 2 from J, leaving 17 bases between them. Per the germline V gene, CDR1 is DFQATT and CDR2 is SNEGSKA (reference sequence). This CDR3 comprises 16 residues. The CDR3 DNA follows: TGCAGTGCTAGAGATACAGGACCAAGCACCCCCTACGAGCAGTACTTC. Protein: CSARDTGPSTPYEQYF.

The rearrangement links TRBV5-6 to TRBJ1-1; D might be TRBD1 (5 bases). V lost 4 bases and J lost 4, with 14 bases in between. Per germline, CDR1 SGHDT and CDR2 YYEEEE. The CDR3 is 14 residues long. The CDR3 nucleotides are TGTGCCAGCAGCGACGACAGTATGAGCACTGAAGCTTTCTTT. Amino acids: CASSDDSMSTEAFF.

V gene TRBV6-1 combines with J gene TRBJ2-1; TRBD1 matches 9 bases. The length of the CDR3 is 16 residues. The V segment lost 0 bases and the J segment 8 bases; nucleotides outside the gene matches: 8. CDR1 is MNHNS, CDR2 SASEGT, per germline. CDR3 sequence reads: CASSEAPGQGRHEQFF. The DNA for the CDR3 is TGTGCCAGCAGTGAAGCGCCGGGACAGGGCCGGCATGAGCAGTTCTTC.

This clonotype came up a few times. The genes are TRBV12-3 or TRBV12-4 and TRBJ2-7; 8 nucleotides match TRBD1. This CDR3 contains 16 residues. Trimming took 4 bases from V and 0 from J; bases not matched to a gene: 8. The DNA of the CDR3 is TGTGCCAGCAGTTCCTTCCCGGGACAGGCCTCCTACGAGCAGTACTTC. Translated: CASSSFPGQASYEQYF.

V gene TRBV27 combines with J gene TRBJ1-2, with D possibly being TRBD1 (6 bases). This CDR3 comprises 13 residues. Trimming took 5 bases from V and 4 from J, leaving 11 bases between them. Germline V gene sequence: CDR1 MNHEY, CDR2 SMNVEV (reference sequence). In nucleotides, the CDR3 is TGTGCCAGCAGTCCAGGGGTTTCCTATGGCTACACCTTC. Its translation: CASSPGVSYGYTF.

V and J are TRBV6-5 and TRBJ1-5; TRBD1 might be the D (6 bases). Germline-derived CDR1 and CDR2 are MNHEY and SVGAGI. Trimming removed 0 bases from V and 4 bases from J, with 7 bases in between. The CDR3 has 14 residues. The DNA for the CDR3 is TGTGCCAGCAGTTACTCGGGGGCTAATCAGCCCCAGCATTTT. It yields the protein CASSYSGANQPQHF.

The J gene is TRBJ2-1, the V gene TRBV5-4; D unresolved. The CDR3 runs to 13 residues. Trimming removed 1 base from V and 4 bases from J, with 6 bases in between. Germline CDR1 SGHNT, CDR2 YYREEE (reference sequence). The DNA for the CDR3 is TGTGCCAGCAGCTTGCCACTTTACAATGAGCAGTTCTTC. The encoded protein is CASSLPLYNEQFF. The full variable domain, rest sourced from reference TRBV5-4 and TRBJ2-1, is ETGVTQSPTHLIKTRGQQVTLRCSSQSGHNTVSWYQQALGQGPQFIFQYYREEENGRGNFPPRFSGLQFPNYSSELNVNALELDDSALYLCASSLPLYNEQFFGPGTRLTVL.